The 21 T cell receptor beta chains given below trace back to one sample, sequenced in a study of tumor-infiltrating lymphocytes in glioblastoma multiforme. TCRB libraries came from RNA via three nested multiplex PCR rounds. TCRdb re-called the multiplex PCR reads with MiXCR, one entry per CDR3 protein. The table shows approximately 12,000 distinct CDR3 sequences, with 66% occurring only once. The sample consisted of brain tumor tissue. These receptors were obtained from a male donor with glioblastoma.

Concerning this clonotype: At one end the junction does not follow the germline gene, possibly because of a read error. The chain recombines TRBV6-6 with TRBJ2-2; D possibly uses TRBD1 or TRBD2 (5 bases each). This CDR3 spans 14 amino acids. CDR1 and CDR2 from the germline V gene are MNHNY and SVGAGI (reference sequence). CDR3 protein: CASGLGRYTGEPFF. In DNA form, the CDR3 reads TGTGCCAGCGGTTTGGGGCGGTACACCGGGGAGCCGTTTTTT.

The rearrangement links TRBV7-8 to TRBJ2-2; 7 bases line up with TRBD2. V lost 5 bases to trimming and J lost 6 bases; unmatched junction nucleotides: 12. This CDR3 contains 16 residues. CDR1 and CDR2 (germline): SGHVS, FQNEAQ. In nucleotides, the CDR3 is TGTGCCAGCAGCCCGACTAGTGGGAGGGCGTCCGGGGAGCTGTTTTTT. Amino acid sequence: CASSPTSGRASGELFF.

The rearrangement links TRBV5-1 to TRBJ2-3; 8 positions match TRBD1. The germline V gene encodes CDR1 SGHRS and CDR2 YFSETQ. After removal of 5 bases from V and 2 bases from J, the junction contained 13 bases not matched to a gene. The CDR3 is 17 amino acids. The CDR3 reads CASRSRPGGLNTDTQYF. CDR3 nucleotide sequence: TGCGCCAGCAGATCGCGACCAGGGGGCCTTAACACAGATACGCAGTATTTT.

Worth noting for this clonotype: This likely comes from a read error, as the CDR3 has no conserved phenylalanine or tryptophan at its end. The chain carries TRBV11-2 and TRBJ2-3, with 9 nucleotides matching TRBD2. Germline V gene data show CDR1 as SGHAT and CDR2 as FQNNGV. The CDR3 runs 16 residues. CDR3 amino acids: CASSSWPTSGTDTQYL. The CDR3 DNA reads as TGTGCCAGCAGCTCCTGGCCGACTAGCGGCACAGATACACAGTATCTG.

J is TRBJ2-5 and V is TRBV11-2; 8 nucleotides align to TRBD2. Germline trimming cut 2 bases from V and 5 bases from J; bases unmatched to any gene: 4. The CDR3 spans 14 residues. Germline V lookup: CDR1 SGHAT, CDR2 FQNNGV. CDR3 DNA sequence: TGTGCCAGCAGCTTACGCGGGAGGTGGGAGACCCAGTACTTC. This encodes CASSLRGRWETQYF. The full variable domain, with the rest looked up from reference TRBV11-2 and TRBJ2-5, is EAGVAQSPRYKIIEKRQSVAFWCNPISGHATLYWYQQILGQGPKLLIQFQNNGVVDDSQLPKDRFSAERLKGVDSTLKIQPAKLEDSAVYLCASSLRGRWETQYFGPGTRLLVL.

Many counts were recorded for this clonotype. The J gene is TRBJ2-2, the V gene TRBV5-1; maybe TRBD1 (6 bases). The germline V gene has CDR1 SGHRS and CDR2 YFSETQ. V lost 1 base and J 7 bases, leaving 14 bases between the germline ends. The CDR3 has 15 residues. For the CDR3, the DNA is TGCGCCAGCAGCTTGAGGGACAAAGCTGGCGGGGAGCTGTTTTTT. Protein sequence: CASSLRDKAGGELFF.

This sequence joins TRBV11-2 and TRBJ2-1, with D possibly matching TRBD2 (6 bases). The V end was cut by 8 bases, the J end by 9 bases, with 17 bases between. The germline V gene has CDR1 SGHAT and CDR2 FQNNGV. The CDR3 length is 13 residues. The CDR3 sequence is CASYRGYGAEQFF. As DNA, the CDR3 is TGTGCCAGCTATCGGGGGTACGGTGCTGAGCAGTTCTTC.

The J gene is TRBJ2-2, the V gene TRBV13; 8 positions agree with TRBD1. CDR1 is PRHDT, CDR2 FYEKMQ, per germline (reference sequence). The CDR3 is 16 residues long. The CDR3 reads CVNSPKTGEDTGELFF. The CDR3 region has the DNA TGTGTCAACAGCCCAAAGACAGGGGAGGACACCGGGGAGCTGTTTTTT.

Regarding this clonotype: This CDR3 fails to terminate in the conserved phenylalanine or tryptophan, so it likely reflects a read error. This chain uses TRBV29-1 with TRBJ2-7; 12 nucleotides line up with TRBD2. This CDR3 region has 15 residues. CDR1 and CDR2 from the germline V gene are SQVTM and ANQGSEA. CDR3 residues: CSIAGLAGSSYGQYL. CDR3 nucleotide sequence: TGCAGCATTGCCGGACTAGCGGGGAGCTCCTACGGGCAGTACTTA.

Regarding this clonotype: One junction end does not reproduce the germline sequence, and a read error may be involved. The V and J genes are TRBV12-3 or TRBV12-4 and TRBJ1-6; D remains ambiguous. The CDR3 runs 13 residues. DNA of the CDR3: TGTGCCAGCAGCCCCTTCAGGAGATTACCCCTTCACTTT. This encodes CASSPFRRLPLHF.

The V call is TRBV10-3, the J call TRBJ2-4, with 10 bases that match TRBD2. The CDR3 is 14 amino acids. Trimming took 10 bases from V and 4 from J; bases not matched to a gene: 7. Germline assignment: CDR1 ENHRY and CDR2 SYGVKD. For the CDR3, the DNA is TGTGCCAGCGGGATTAGCGGGGGGAAAAACATTCAGTACTTC. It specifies CASGISGGKNIQYF.

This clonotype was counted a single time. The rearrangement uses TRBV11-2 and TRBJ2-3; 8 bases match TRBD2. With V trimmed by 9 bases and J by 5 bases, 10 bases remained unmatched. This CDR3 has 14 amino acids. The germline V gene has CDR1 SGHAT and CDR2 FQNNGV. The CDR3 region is CARSTLAGEDTQYF. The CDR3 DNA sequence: TGTGCCAGAAGTACTCTAGCGGGTGAAGATACGCAGTATTTT.

CDR3 protein: CSARGTSGTVRGTQYF. In DNA, the CDR3 is TGCAGTGCTAGAGGGACTAGCGGGACAGTGAGAGGGACCCAGTACTTC. The chain couples TRBV20-1 to TRBJ2-5; 12 bases are a match to TRBD2. The junction had 10 bases not matched to a gene; V was cut back by 1 base and J by 7 bases. CDR1 and CDR2 from the germline V gene are DFQATT and SNEGSKA (reference sequence). This CDR3 region has 16 residues.

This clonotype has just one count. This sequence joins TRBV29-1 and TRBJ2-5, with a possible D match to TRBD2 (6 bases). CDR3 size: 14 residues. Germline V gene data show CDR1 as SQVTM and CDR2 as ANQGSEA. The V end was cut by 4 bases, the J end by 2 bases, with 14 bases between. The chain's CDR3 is CSVAGGRVQETQYF. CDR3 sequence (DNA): TGCAGCGTTGCAGGAGGGCGGGTTCAAGAGACCCAGTACTTC. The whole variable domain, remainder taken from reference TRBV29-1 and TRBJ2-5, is SAVISQKPSRDICQRGTSLTIQCQVDSQVTMMFWYRQQPGQSLTLIATANQGSEATYESGFVIDKFPISRPNLTFSTLTVSNMSPEDSSIYLCSVAGGRVQETQYFGPGTRLLVL.

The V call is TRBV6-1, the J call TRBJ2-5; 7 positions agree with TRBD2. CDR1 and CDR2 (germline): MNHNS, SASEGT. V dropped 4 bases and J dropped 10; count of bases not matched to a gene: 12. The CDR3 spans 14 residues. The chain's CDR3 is CASSVGTNQGIQYF. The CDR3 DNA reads TGTGCCAGCAGTGTAGGGACTAACCAAGGGATCCAGTACTTC.

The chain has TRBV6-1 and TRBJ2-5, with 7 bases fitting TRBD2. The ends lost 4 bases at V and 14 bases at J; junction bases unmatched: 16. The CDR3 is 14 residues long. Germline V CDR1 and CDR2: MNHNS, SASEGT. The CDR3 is CASSVGTNQETDYF. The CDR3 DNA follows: TGTGCCAGCAGTGTAGGGACTAACCAAGAGACCGATTACTTC.

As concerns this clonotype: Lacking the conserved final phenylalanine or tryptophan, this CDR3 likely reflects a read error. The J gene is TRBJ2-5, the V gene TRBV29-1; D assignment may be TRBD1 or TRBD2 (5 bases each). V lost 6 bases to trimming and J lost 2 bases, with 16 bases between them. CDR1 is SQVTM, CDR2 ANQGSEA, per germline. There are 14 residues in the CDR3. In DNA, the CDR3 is TGCAGCGTCGATAATAAGGGGACGCAAGAGACCCAGTACCTC. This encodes CSVDNKGTQETQYL.

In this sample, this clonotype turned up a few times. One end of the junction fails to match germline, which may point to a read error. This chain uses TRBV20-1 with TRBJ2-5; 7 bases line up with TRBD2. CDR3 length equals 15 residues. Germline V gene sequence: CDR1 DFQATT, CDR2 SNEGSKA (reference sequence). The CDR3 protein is CSGGETSAPEDTQYF. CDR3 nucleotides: TGCAGTGGGGGGGAAACTAGCGCCCCAGAAGATACCCAGTACTTC.

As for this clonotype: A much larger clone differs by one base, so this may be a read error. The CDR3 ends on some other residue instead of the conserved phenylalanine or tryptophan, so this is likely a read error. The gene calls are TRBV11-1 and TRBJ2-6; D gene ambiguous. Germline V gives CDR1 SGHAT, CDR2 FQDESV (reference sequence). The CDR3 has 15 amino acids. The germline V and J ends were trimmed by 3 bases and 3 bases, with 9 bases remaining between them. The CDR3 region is CASSFVTFGANVLTI. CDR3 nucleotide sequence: TGTGCCAGCAGCTTTGTAACGTTTGGGGCCAACGTCCTGACTATC.

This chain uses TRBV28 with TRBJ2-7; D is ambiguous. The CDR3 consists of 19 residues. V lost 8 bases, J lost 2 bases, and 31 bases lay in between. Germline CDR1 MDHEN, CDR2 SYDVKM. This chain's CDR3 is CASAHSLATGHLRTYEQYF. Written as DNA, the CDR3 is TGTGCCAGCGCACACTCGTTGGCAACGGGCCACCTTCGTACCTACGAGCAGTACTTC.

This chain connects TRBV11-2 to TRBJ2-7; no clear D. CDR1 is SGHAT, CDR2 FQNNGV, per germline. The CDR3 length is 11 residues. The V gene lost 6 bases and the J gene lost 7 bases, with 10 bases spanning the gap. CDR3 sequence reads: CASRGSGEQYF. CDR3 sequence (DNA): TGTGCCAGCAGGGGATCTGGGGAGCAGTACTTC.